This TCR beta chain comes out of a study of blood T cells in healthy people across ages. Then a second PCR, running roughly 7 to 11 cycles, was carried out with a sample-barcoded 5' primer and a J-beta primer mix. TCRdb used MiXCR to reprocess the 5' RACE reads, holding one entry per CDR3 protein. The top ten clones hold approximately 7.9% of a sample with more than 1.4 million distinct CDR3 sequences, around 42% of them seen once. Study observations and caveats: Underestimates were what the diversity estimates from one million T cells were considered to be. Donors of long life had a larger count of naive CD4+ cells and greater diversity than aged donors.

Note on this clonotype: The antigen is unknown.

Germline lookup yields CDR1 LGHNA and CDR2 YNFKEQ. Trimming took off 0 bases at V and 6 bases at J, with 11 bases between the two ends. The CDR3 is 14 residues long. V and J are TRBV4-2 and TRBJ1-2, with no clear D. Sequenced input: blood. The sequence derives from a woman between 18 and 30 years old in good health. The chain's CDR3 is CASSQDRQVDGYTF. CDR3 nucleotides: TGTGCCAGCAGCCAAGATAGGCAGGTAGATGGCTACACCTTC.